These 20 T cell receptor beta chains came from one sample sequenced in a study of siplizumab effects on memory and regulatory T cells. TCRdb's table, derived via immunoSEQ multiplex PCR, lists solely in-frame clones and lacks some. This table holds over 100,000 clones, around 95% found once. Material for sequencing was non-Treg CD4+ T cells sorted from blood. All receptors come from a human donor in good health.

This clone was seen more than once but under ten times. The genes are TRBV6-4 and TRBJ1-6; the match to TRBD1 covers 8 bases. After removal of 9 bases from V and 9 bases from J, the junction contained 7 bases not matched to a gene. The CDR3 sequence is 13 residues long. Looked up from germline, CDR1 is MRHNA and CDR2 is SNTAGT. The CDR3, as DNA: TGTGCCAGTAGACAGGGGCTGGGTTCACCCCTCCACTTT. This gives the protein CASRQGLGSPLHF.

V is TRBV10-3 and J is TRBJ2-7, with 7 positions matching TRBD2. The germline V gene encodes CDR1 ENHRY and CDR2 SYGVKD. This CDR3 has 13 residues. J was trimmed by 7 bases and V by 3 bases; bases with no gene match: 6. The CDR3 nucleotides are TGTGCCATCAGTGACCAGCGGGGAAGGGAGCAGTACTTC. Encoded protein: CAISDQRGREQYF.

This chain joins TRBV11-3 and TRBJ2-1; 7 bases match TRBD1. Germline V lookup: CDR1 SGHNT, CDR2 YENEEA. The CDR3 sequence is 14 residues long. J lost 8 bases, V lost 1 base, and 5 bases had no gene match. The CDR3 DNA reads as TGTGCCAGCAGCTTAGGCATACAGGGGCATGAGCAGTTCTTC. This encodes CASSLGIQGHEQFF.

This rearrangement joins TRBV6-5 to TRBJ2-3; 10 bases map to TRBD2. Trimming removed 1 base from V and 3 bases from J; junction bases left unmatched: 4. CDR3 size: 16 residues. From germline, CDR1 is MNHEY and CDR2 SVGAGI. Written as DNA, the CDR3 is TGTGCCAGCAGTTACTTGGCTAGCGGGGGAACAGATACGCAGTATTTT. Translating gives CASSYLASGGTDTQYF.

The rearrangement links TRBV13 to TRBJ1-2; TRBD1 matches 12 bases. V gave up 1 base and J gave up 8 bases; unmatched junction bases: 5. This CDR3 region has 15 residues. Germline assignment: CDR1 PRHDT and CDR2 FYEKMQ (reference sequence). The CDR3 DNA reads TGTGCCAGCAGCTTAGAAGGGACAGGGGGCAGGGGCTACACCTTC. This sequence encodes CASSLEGTGGRGYTF.

The rearrangement links TRBV10-1 to TRBJ2-3; TRBD2 matches 8 bases. Germline V CDR1 and CDR2: WNHNN, SYGVQD (reference sequence). This CDR3 has 15 residues. Losses at the gene ends were 3 bases for V and 1 base for J; bases not matched to a gene: 3. CDR3 DNA: TGCGCCAGCAGTGACCCGGGACTAGGCACAGATACGCAGTATTTT. Its translation is CASSDPGLGTDTQYF.

J is TRBJ2-3 and V is TRBV5-3; a weak D match, TRBD1 (7 bases). TRBV5-3 is known as an ORF, though its function is uncertain. This CDR3 has 20 residues. V dropped 2 bases and J dropped 2 bases, with 27 bases sitting between them. This chain's CDR3 is CARSFGGGVYFDKLTDTQYF. CDR3 bases: TGTGCCAGAAGCTTTGGAGGGGGCGTCTACTTTGACAAACTCACAGATACGCAGTATTTT.

The rearrangement links TRBV7-3 to TRBJ2-1; 11 bases line up with TRBD2. Germline V gives CDR1 SGHTA, CDR2 FQGTGA. V shed 1 base and J 7 bases; nucleotides not matched to a gene: 9. This CDR3 comprises 17 residues. The CDR3 protein is CASSLKVRLAGGNEQFF. The CDR3 DNA sequence: TGTGCCAGCAGCTTAAAAGTAAGGCTAGCGGGGGGTAATGAGCAGTTCTTC.

The gene calls are TRBV11-2 and TRBJ2-1; D possibly corresponds to TRBD1 (5 bases). Germline V gives CDR1 SGHAT, CDR2 FQNNGV. Trimming took 2 bases from V and 4 from J, leaving 12 bases between them. The CDR3 has 15 amino acids. CDR3 sequence reads: CASSLRGSEYNEQFF. CDR3 nucleotides: TGTGCCAGCAGCTTAAGGGGAAGCGAGTACAATGAGCAGTTCTTC.

The CDR3 reads CASSLLDTEAFF. The CDR3 DNA follows: TGTGCCAGCAGCTTATTGGACACTGAAGCTTTCTTT. The chain combines TRBV7-8 with TRBJ1-1, with D hard to call. Per germline, CDR1 SGHVS and CDR2 FQNEAQ. V dropped 2 bases and J dropped 3 bases, with 4 bases sitting between them. The CDR3 consists of 12 residues.

This clone was observed a few times. The chain recombines TRBV2 with TRBJ1-1; 7 bases match TRBD1. The CDR3 has 12 residues. Germline CDR1 and CDR2: SNHLY and FYNNEI. Trimming at V came to 8 bases and at J to 4 bases, leaving 4 bases not matched to a gene. The CDR3 spells CASDREFTEAFF. The CDR3 DNA reads TGTGCCAGCGACAGGGAATTCACTGAAGCTTTCTTT.

V is TRBV27 and J is TRBJ2-2, with D unclear. The germline V gene has CDR1 MNHEY and CDR2 SMNVEV (reference sequence). The CDR3 runs 12 residues. Trimming took 7 bases from V and 5 from J, leaving 8 bases between them. The CDR3 DNA reads TGTGCCAGCATGGGTAGAACCGGGGAGCTGTTTTTT. Amino acid sequence: CASMGRTGELFF.

This clone was recorded only once. J is TRBJ1-2 and V is TRBV2, with a weak D call TRBD1 (5 bases). The CDR3 is made up of 13 amino acids. V dropped 7 bases and J dropped 6 bases, with 15 bases sitting between them. Germline-derived CDR1 and CDR2 are SNHLY and FYNNEI. The CDR3 DNA follows: TGTGCCAGCAAGGAGGGCGAGGGGAATGGCTACACCTTC. It encodes CASKEGEGNGYTF.

This clone was counted only a few times. This chain links TRBV7-8 with TRBJ1-2; D is unresolved. V dropped 4 bases and J dropped 8 bases, with 11 bases sitting between them. CDR1 and CDR2 (germline): SGHVS, FQNEAQ. The CDR3 totals 12 residues. The CDR3 loop is CASSSAMEGYTF. The CDR3 DNA follows: TGTGCCAGCAGCTCCGCTATGGAAGGCTACACCTTC.

The chain links TRBV2 to TRBJ2-3; 9 positions agree with TRBD2. This CDR3 has 13 residues. Germline CDR1 is SNHLY and CDR2 is FYNNEI. The junction had 4 bases not matched to a gene; V was cut back by 8 bases and J by 4 bases. CDR3 nucleotides: TGTGCCAGCCTAGCGGGGTATCCAGATACGCAGTATTTT. As protein: CASLAGYPDTQYF.

This clone was counted only a few times. The chain joins TRBV2 to TRBJ1-1; TRBD1 matches 9 bases. This CDR3 contains 14 residues. V was clipped by 6 bases and J by 2 bases; unmatched bases: 4. In germline, CDR1 is SNHLY, CDR2 FYNNEI. The CDR3 here is CASSPTGGNTEAFF. For the CDR3, the DNA is TGTGCCAGCAGCCCGACAGGGGGAAACACTGAAGCTTTCTTT.

The genes are TRBV19 and TRBJ1-4; TRBD1 is a possible D gene (6 bases). CDR1 and CDR2 (germline): LNHDA, SQIVND (reference sequence). The ends were cut back, 3 bases at V and 7 bases at J, with 6 bases in the middle. The CDR3 contains 12 residues. CDR3 sequence reads: CASSIRGEKLFF. CDR3 nucleotides: TGTGCCAGTAGTATCAGGGGTGAAAAACTGTTTTTT.

This chain links TRBV6-1 with TRBJ2-7; 7 positions agree with TRBD1. The CDR3 is 14 amino acids. Germline assignment: CDR1 MNHNS and CDR2 SASEGT. J lost 0 bases, V lost 4 bases, and 3 bases had no gene match. The CDR3 DNA follows: TGTGCCAGCAGTGCACAGGGGATCTCCTACGAGCAGTACTTC. Amino acids: CASSAQGISYEQYF.

The count of this clone is one. V is TRBV11-2 and J is TRBJ2-7; D possibly corresponds to TRBD2 (5 bases). With 5 bases removed from V and 0 bases from J, the gap between germline ends came to 11 bases. The CDR3 length is 14 residues. CDR1 is SGHAT and CDR2 is FQNNGV in the germline V gene. CDR3: CASSPTEGSYEQYF. In DNA form, the CDR3 reads TGTGCCAGCAGCCCTACCGAGGGCTCCTACGAGCAGTACTTC.

The chain joins TRBV18 to TRBJ2-5, with D unclear. Germline V gene data show CDR1 as KGHSH and CDR2 as LQKENI. The CDR3 totals 14 residues. V was clipped by 2 bases and J by 1 base, with 8 bases between them. CDR3 in DNA: TGTGCCAGCTCACCAGGGGTCGGCCAAGAGACCCAGTACTTC. It translates to CASSPGVGQETQYF. The variable domain in full, with the rest retrieved from reference TRBV18 and TRBJ2-5, is NAGVMQNPRHLVRRRGQEARLRCSPMKGHSHVYWYRQLPEEGLKFMVYLQKENIIDESGMPKERFSAEFPKEGPSILRIQQVVRGDSAAYFCASSPGVGQETQYFGPGTRLLVL.